Listed below are T cell receptor beta chains from one sample, sequenced in a study of OX40 agonist ivuxolimab in advanced cancers. Profiled with immunoSEQ multiplex PCR; TCRdb holds only in-frame clones, not every one. This table has over 20,000 clones, 65% to 90% appearing once. Sample: CD4+ or CD8+ T cells sorted from blood, taken in a trial of the OX40 agonist ivuxolimab. The receptors originated from an adult with an advanced solid tumor such as melanoma, head and neck, liver or kidney cancer. CDR3s include the opening cysteine and the closing phenylalanine or tryptophan. The order of the fields is D gene, J gene, clone size, V gene, CDR3 protein, CDR3 DNA. D genes are given only for firm matches. Where a row states a size, it is once, few, many or the class of an expanded clone; other rows omit it.

D gene: TRBD2; J gene: TRBJ2-1; clone size: NA; V gene: TRBV28; CDR3 protein: CASSGSGRAFRDNEQFF; CDR3 DNA: TGTGCCAGCAGTGGCAGCGGGAGGGCCTTTCGGGACAATGAGCAGTTCTTC
D gene: TRBD2; J gene: TRBJ2-1; clone size: NA; V gene: TRBV15; CDR3 protein: CATSRDRTSGSNEQFF; CDR3 DNA: TGTGCCACCAGCAGAGATCGGACTAGCGGGAGCAATGAGCAGTTCTTC
D gene: NA; J gene: TRBJ2-7; clone size: NA; V gene: TRBV27; CDR3 protein: CASSLGGGTYEQYF; CDR3 DNA: TGTGCCAGCAGTTTAGGAGGGGGTACCTACGAGCAGTACTTC
D gene: TRBD1; J gene: TRBJ1-1; clone size: NA; V gene: TRBV5-4; CDR3 protein: CASSLEGGRNTEAFF; CDR3 DNA: TGTGCCAGCAGCTTGGAAGGGGGCAGGAACACTGAAGCTTTCTTT
D gene: TRBD2; J gene: TRBJ2-7; clone size: NA; V gene: TRBV10-3; CDR3 protein: CAISGTELADEQYF; CDR3 DNA: TGTGCCATCAGTGGAACAGAACTAGCGGACGAGCAGTACTTC
D gene: NA; J gene: TRBJ2-3; clone size: NA; V gene: TRBV18; CDR3 protein: CASSAGEDTQYF; CDR3 DNA: TGTGCCAGCTCGGCAGGCGAAGATACGCAGTATTTT
D gene: NA; J gene: TRBJ1-1; clone size: NA; V gene: TRBV19; CDR3 protein: CASGPRAGPAFF; CDR3 DNA: TGTGCCAGTGGGCCCCGGGCGGGTCCAGCTTTCTTT
D gene: TRBD2; J gene: TRBJ2-3; clone size: NA; V gene: TRBV7-2; CDR3 protein: CASSPSGAGTDTQYF; CDR3 DNA: TGTGCCAGCAGCCCTAGCGGGGCGGGCACAGATACGCAGTATTTT
D gene: TRBD1; J gene: TRBJ1-1; clone size: NA; V gene: TRBV2; CDR3 protein: CASSGTGGEETEAFF; CDR3 DNA: TGTGCCAGCAGTGGGACAGGGGGCGAAGAAACTGAAGCTTTCTTT
D gene: TRBD1; J gene: TRBJ2-1; clone size: NA; V gene: TRBV7-3; CDR3 protein: CASSLEPSGQGAYNEQFF; CDR3 DNA: TGTGCCAGCAGCTTAGAACCCTCGGGACAGGGGGCTTACAATGAGCAGTTCTTC
D gene: NA; J gene: TRBJ1-3; clone size: few; V gene: TRBV9; CDR3 protein: CASSVSPTGSGNTIYF; CDR3 DNA: TGTGCCAGCAGCGTATCCCCGACAGGCTCTGGAAACACCATATATTTT
D gene: NA; J gene: TRBJ1-2; clone size: NA; V gene: TRBV30; CDR3 protein: CAWSVFDRPSCYTF; CDR3 DNA: TGTGCCTGGAGTGTATTCGACAGGCCGTCGTGCTACACCTTC
D gene: NA; J gene: TRBJ2-1; clone size: NA; V gene: TRBV20-1; CDR3 protein: CSASRGYTQFF; CDR3 DNA: TGCAGTGCTAGTCGGGGGTACACGCAGTTCTTC
D gene: NA; J gene: TRBJ1-4; clone size: NA; V gene: TRBV5-6; CDR3 protein: CASTLEMGNEKLFF; CDR3 DNA: TGTGCCAGCACCCTTGAGATGGGTAATGAAAAACTGTTTTTT
D gene: TRBD1; J gene: TRBJ1-4; clone size: NA; V gene: TRBV15; CDR3 protein: CATSRGKTGGSEKLFF; CDR3 DNA: TGTGCCACCAGCAGAGGGAAGACAGGGGGGTCCGAAAAACTGTTTTTT
D gene: TRBD2; J gene: TRBJ2-2; clone size: NA; V gene: TRBV2; CDR3 protein: CASRIAGGRTGELFF; CDR3 DNA: TGTGCCAGCAGGATAGCGGGGGGACGCACCGGGGAGCTGTTTTTT
D gene: NA; J gene: TRBJ2-7; clone size: NA; V gene: TRBV11-2; CDR3 protein: CASSGQTSSYEQYF; CDR3 DNA: TGTGCCAGCAGCGGACAGACGAGCTCCTACGAGCAGTACTTC
D gene: NA; J gene: TRBJ1-1; clone size: NA; V gene: TRBV19; CDR3 protein: CASQDTLPLNTEAFF; CDR3 DNA: TGTGCCAGTCAGGACACGTTGCCCTTGAACACTGAAGCTTTCTTT
D gene: NA; J gene: TRBJ1-2; clone size: NA; V gene: TRBV4-3; CDR3 protein: CASSQDGGYTF; CDR3 DNA: TGCGCCAGCAGCCAAGACGGGGGCTACACCTTC
D gene: NA; J gene: TRBJ2-3; clone size: NA; V gene: TRBV6-5; CDR3 protein: CASSAPGQVGDTQYF; CDR3 DNA: TGTGCCAGCAGTGCCCCGGGCCAGGTGGGGGATACGCAGTATTTT
D gene: TRBD1; J gene: TRBJ2-7; clone size: NA; V gene: TRBV28; CDR3 protein: CASRTGTVYEQYF; CDR3 DNA: TGTGCCAGCAGAACCGGGACAGTGTACGAGCAGTACTTC
D gene: TRBD2; J gene: TRBJ2-7; clone size: NA; V gene: TRBV30; CDR3 protein: CAWSRGGNEQYF; CDR3 DNA: TGTGCCTGGAGTCGGGGGGGAAACGAGCAGTACTTC
D gene: NA; J gene: TRBJ1-1; clone size: few; V gene: TRBV21-1; CDR3 protein: CASSGKIHRNTEAFF; CDR3 DNA: TGTGCCAGCAGCGGGAAGATACATCGGAACACTGAAGCTTTCTTT
D gene: TRBD1; J gene: TRBJ1-1; clone size: NA; V gene: TRBV7-2; CDR3 protein: CASSQGGTGTVIPNTEAFF; CDR3 DNA: TGTGCCAGCAGCCAAGGGGGTACCGGGACAGTGATACCGAACACTGAAGCTTTCTTT
D gene: NA; J gene: TRBJ2-1; clone size: NA; V gene: TRBV6-6; CDR3 protein: CASSLGRYNEQFF; CDR3 DNA: TGTGCCAGCAGCCTCGGGAGATACAATGAGCAGTTCTTC
D gene: TRBD1; J gene: TRBJ2-3; clone size: NA; V gene: TRBV6-6; CDR3 protein: CASSRRGTGVTDTQYF; CDR3 DNA: TGTGCCAGCAGCCGACGCGGGACAGGGGTGACAGATACGCAGTATTTT
D gene: NA; J gene: TRBJ1-1; clone size: NA; V gene: TRBV7-9; CDR3 protein: CASSFRMNTEAFF; CDR3 DNA: TGTGCCAGCAGCTTCAGGATGAACACTGAAGCTTTCTTT
D gene: NA; J gene: TRBJ2-6; clone size: few; V gene: TRBV2; CDR3 protein: CASRPDSGVRGANVLTF; CDR3 DNA: TGTGCCAGCCGCCCGGACTCCGGGGTCCGAGGGGCCAACGTCCTGACTTTC
D gene: NA; J gene: TRBJ1-5; clone size: NA; V gene: TRBV13; CDR3 protein: CASSLYSEISQPQHF; CDR3 DNA: TGTGCCAGCAGCTTGTATTCGGAGATCAGCCAGCCCCAGCATTTT
D gene: TRBD1; J gene: TRBJ2-7; clone size: NA; V gene: TRBV7-9; CDR3 protein: CASSLWGGTGSSYEQYF; CDR3 DNA: TGTGCCAGCAGCTTATGGGGTGGGACAGGGAGTTCCTACGAGCAGTACTTC
D gene: NA; J gene: TRBJ2-6; clone size: NA; V gene: TRBV10-3; CDR3 protein: CAISQITGERISGANVLTF; CDR3 DNA: TGTGCCATCAGCCAAATCACAGGCGAGAGAATCTCTGGGGCCAACGTCCTGACTTTC
D gene: NA; J gene: TRBJ2-5; clone size: NA; V gene: TRBV11-1; CDR3 protein: CASSLGPQETQYF; CDR3 DNA: TGTGCCAGCAGCTTAGGCCCCCAAGAGACCCAGTACTTC
D gene: NA; J gene: TRBJ2-7; clone size: NA; V gene: TRBV9; CDR3 protein: CASSVGSRVTIYEQYF; CDR3 DNA: TGTGCCAGCAGCGTAGGTTCCCGGGTTACCATCTACGAGCAGTACTTC
D gene: NA; J gene: TRBJ2-3; clone size: NA; V gene: TRBV6-6; CDR3 protein: CASSWDHTDTQYF; CDR3 DNA: TGTGCCAGCAGTTGGGACCACACAGATACGCAGTATTTT
D gene: NA; J gene: TRBJ1-1; clone size: NA; V gene: TRBV7-2; CDR3 protein: CASSLTPDTQNTEAFF; CDR3 DNA: TGTGCCAGCAGCCTCACTCCGGACACCCAGAACACTGAAGCTTTCTTT
D gene: TRBD2; J gene: TRBJ2-1; clone size: few; V gene: TRBV9; CDR3 protein: CASSVAGLAGGSYNEQFF; CDR3 DNA: TGTGCCAGCAGCGTAGCGGGACTAGCGGGCGGCTCCTACAATGAGCAGTTCTTC
D gene: TRBD1; J gene: TRBJ1-6; clone size: NA; V gene: TRBV13; CDR3 protein: CASSLKVLTGGGGSPLHF; CDR3 DNA: TGTGCCAGCAGCTTAAAGGTTCTCACAGGGGGCGGGGGTTCACCCCTCCACTTT
D gene: NA; J gene: TRBJ1-2; clone size: NA; V gene: TRBV10-3; CDR3 protein: CAISEARTDGYTF; CDR3 DNA: TGTGCCATCAGTGAGGCCCGGACAGATGGCTACACCTTC
D gene: NA; J gene: TRBJ2-3; clone size: NA; V gene: TRBV5-1; CDR3 protein: CASSLTTTDTQYF; CDR3 DNA: TGCGCCAGCAGCTTGACGACCACAGATACGCAGTATTTT
D gene: NA; J gene: TRBJ2-1; clone size: NA; V gene: TRBV21-1; CDR3 protein: CASKGTLRVSYNEQFF; CDR3 DNA: TGTGCCAGCAAGGGGACCTTGAGGGTGTCGTACAATGAGCAGTTCTTC
D gene: NA; J gene: TRBJ1-4; clone size: NA; V gene: TRBV6-5; CDR3 protein: CASRRDMGEKLFF; CDR3 DNA: TGTGCCAGCAGAAGGGACATGGGGGAAAAACTGTTTTTT
D gene: NA; J gene: TRBJ2-5; clone size: NA; V gene: TRBV5-1; CDR3 protein: CASSFAGTAEETQYF; CDR3 DNA: TGCGCCAGCAGCTTCGCCGGGACGGCAGAAGAGACCCAGTACTTC
D gene: TRBD1; J gene: TRBJ2-7; clone size: NA; V gene: TRBV4-3; CDR3 protein: CASSPRTGEAYEQYF; CDR3 DNA: TGCGCCAGCAGCCCGCGGACAGGGGAGGCCTACGAGCAGTACTTC
D gene: NA; J gene: TRBJ1-2; clone size: NA; V gene: TRBV9; CDR3 protein: CASSPGVNYGYTF; CDR3 DNA: TGTGCCAGCAGCCCAGGGGTTAACTATGGCTACACCTTC
D gene: TRBD1; J gene: TRBJ2-2; clone size: once; V gene: TRBV7-2; CDR3 protein: CASSLGAGGAGELFF; CDR3 DNA: TGTGCCAGCAGCTTAGGGGCAGGGGGCGCCGGGGAGCTGTTTTTT
D gene: NA; J gene: TRBJ2-3; clone size: NA; V gene: TRBV5-1; CDR3 protein: CASSLEGTDTQYF; CDR3 DNA: TGCGCCAGCAGCTTGGAGGGTACAGATACGCAGTATTTT
D gene: NA; J gene: TRBJ2-1; clone size: NA; V gene: TRBV9; CDR3 protein: CASSVRGDEQFF; CDR3 DNA: TGTGCCAGCAGCGTGAGGGGTGATGAGCAGTTCTTC
D gene: TRBD1; J gene: TRBJ1-6; clone size: NA; V gene: TRBV6-1; CDR3 protein: CASSEGQHNSPLHF; CDR3 DNA: TGTGCCAGCAGTGAGGGACAGCATAATTCACCCCTCCACTTT
D gene: TRBD2; J gene: TRBJ2-1; clone size: NA; V gene: TRBV4-3; CDR3 protein: CASSQWTSGGGSAVF; CDR3 DNA: TGCGCCAGCAGCCAATGGACTAGCGGGGGGGGATCGGCGGTCTTC
D gene: NA; J gene: TRBJ2-3; clone size: once; V gene: TRBV29-1; CDR3 protein: CSVGGGGMITDTQYF; CDR3 DNA: TGCAGCGTTGGCGGCGGGGGCATGATCACAGATACGCAGTATTTT
D gene: NA; J gene: TRBJ1-2; clone size: NA; V gene: TRBV6-1; CDR3 protein: CASSEVGNYGYTF; CDR3 DNA: TGTGCCAGCAGTGAAGTCGGTAACTATGGCTACACCTTC
D gene: NA; J gene: TRBJ2-5; clone size: NA; V gene: TRBV5-1; CDR3 protein: CASSLVRGQETQYF; CDR3 DNA: TGCGCCAGCAGCCTGGTGAGGGGTCAAGAGACCCAGTACTTC
D gene: NA; J gene: TRBJ2-7; clone size: once; V gene: TRBV27; CDR3 protein: CASSSTRDGTWAYEQYF; CDR3 DNA: TGTGCCAGCAGTTCGACCCGGGACGGGACCTGGGCCTACGAGCAGTACTTC
D gene: TRBD1; J gene: TRBJ2-7; clone size: NA; V gene: TRBV19; CDR3 protein: CASSTSTGVSYEQYF; CDR3 DNA: TGTGCCAGTAGTACGTCGACAGGGGTCTCCTACGAGCAGTACTTC
D gene: NA; J gene: TRBJ2-7; clone size: NA; V gene: TRBV9; CDR3 protein: CASSVSAQPHEQYF; CDR3 DNA: TGTGCCAGCAGCGTCAGCGCTCAGCCCCACGAGCAGTACTTC
D gene: TRBD1; J gene: TRBJ2-7; clone size: few; V gene: TRBV5-5; CDR3 protein: CASSLVPQGAGEQYF; CDR3 DNA: TGTGCCAGCAGCTTGGTACCACAGGGGGCGGGAGAGCAGTACTTC
D gene: NA; J gene: TRBJ1-2; clone size: NA; V gene: TRBV7-9; CDR3 protein: CASSQMGGYTF; CDR3 DNA: TGTGCCAGCAGCCAAATGGGGGGCTACACCTTC
D gene: NA; J gene: TRBJ2-7; clone size: once; V gene: TRBV27; CDR3 protein: CASSIRQVSYEQYF; CDR3 DNA: TGTGCCAGCAGTATCCGACAGGTCTCCTACGAGCAGTACTTC